This T cell receptor beta chain stems from a study of cytomegalovirus exposure and HLA in healthy donors. The CDR3 spans 18 residues. Germline CDR1 is SEHNR and CDR2 is FQNEAQ (reference sequence). The ends were cut back, 1 base at V and 0 bases at J, with 18 bases in the middle. It was with 60 Vbeta and 13 Jbeta primers that the PCR ran. Some clones are missing from TCRdb's copy, which holds only in-frame ones; the method was immunoSEQ multiplex PCR. The sample consists of just over 95,000 clones, about three quarters of them appearing once. The receptor's source is a human donor in good health. The chain recombines TRBV7-9 with TRBJ2-5; D perhaps matches TRBD2 (6 bases). Specimen: PBMCs. The CDR3 loop reads CASSLGTLWGGDQETQYF. As DNA, the CDR3 is TGTGCCAGCAGCTTAGGGACCCTGTGGGGAGGTGACCAAGAGACCCAGTACTTC.